This record concerns one T cell receptor (beta chain) sequence. This sample was included in a study of blood T cell repertoires in COVID-19. In the study's own analysis: How many nucleated cells were present was estimated from reference gene primer amplification. Profiled with immunoSEQ multiplex PCR; TCRdb holds only in-frame clones, not every one. V and J calls plus clone size are reproduced from that table; the DNA served to infer D and trimming. Among 17,000 or so clones listed, approximately 90% were seen once. The germline V gene has CDR1 MNHEY and CDR2 SMNVEV (reference sequence). Trimming took 5 bases from V and 5 from J, leaving 12 bases between them. This CDR3 has 13 amino acids.

The sequencing input was peripheral blood. This TCR came from a man over 45 with active COVID-19. This sequence joins TRBV27 and TRBJ1-1, with a weak D call TRBD1 (6 bases). The CDR3 DNA follows: TGTGCCAGCAGTCCCGGGACACTGACTGAAGCTTTCTTT. Its translation is CASSPGTLTEAFF.